This T cell receptor beta chain is drawn from a study of blood T cells in healthy people across ages. Notes on the study in general: The unknown donor CMV status may have confounded expanded clonotype changes. As naive T cell percentage varied, TCR beta diversity correlated strongly with it.

With regard to this clonotype: Its antigen is undetermined.

Then a second PCR, running about 6 to 11 cycles, was carried out with a sample-barcoded 5' primer and a J-beta primer mix. MiXCR, run by TCRdb on the 5' RACE reads, gives a single entry per CDR3 protein. The table includes 800,000 to 950,000 distinct CDR3 sequences, 25% to 30% detected once. Researchers report isolating at least 7 million PBMCs per sample. These same records also appear under a second study, on T cells of mothers and their children. This second report adds: Per child, 2.8 million or so TCR beta CDR3 reads were obtained, against over 10 million per mother.

The source is a woman between 35 and 50 years old in good health. Sequences were obtained from blood.

In DNA form, the CDR3 reads TGTGCCAGCAGTGGCTCGGACAGCAATGAGCAGTACTTC. The encoded protein is CASSGSDSNEQYF. The J gene is TRBJ2-1, the V gene TRBV6-4; D may be TRBD1 (6 bases). With the DNA end fitting TRBJ2-7 better, the J assignment may be wrong. Germline V gives CDR1 MRHNA, CDR2 SNTAGT. CDR3 length: 13 amino acids.